There are a few counts of the clone carrying this TCR beta chain. Its specificity is not known. The CDR3 is 14 residues long. V was clipped by 9 bases and J by 4 bases, with 18 bases between them. Germline lookup yields CDR1 MNHNS and CDR2 SASEGT. The sample belongs to a study of identical twins. The study, taken as a whole, reports: Beta clonotypes that were abundant in cord blood contained fewer insertions, a pattern absent from memory repertoires.

TCRdb re-derived calls from the 5' RACE reads in MiXCR, one entry per CDR3 protein. The sample contains some 500,000 distinct CDR3 sequences, 13% to 15% of which appear only once. The data also belong to a second study, concerning yellow fever vaccine responses in identical twins.

The chain combines TRBV6-1 with TRBJ1-1; D gene uncertain. The clonotype originates from a woman between 18 and 30 years old in good health. Material for sequencing was CD4+ T cells sorted from blood. The CDR3: CASQSLGSPTEAFF. CDR3 nucleotides: TGTGCCAGTCAAAGTTTGGGCAGCCCCACTGAAGCTTTCTTT.